Below, one TCR beta chain is given with its context. The data were taken from a study of blood T cell repertoires in COVID-19. Methods used by the authors: Estimation of nucleated cell counts relied on the amplification of reference gene primers. Clones were read by immunoSEQ multiplex PCR, and TCRdb kept only the in-frame ones, dropping some. V and J calls and clone size are those listed in that table; D and trimming were worked out from the DNA. The table records roughly 180,000 clones, 85% of them present only once. Germline-derived CDR1 and CDR2 are MNHEY and SVGAGI. V gave up 6 bases and J gave up 14 bases; unmatched junction bases: 12. This CDR3 has 13 residues.

This TCR was recovered from a woman aged 55-70 years with acute or convalescent COVID-19. The chain combines TRBV6-5 with TRBJ2-1, with 8 bases fitting TRBD2. Sample: peripheral blood. CDR3 sequence (DNA): TGTGCCAGCAGCGTGAACAAGCGGGAGAGCGAGTTCTTC. Translated, it gives CASSVNKRESEFF.